This TCR beta chain appears in the sequencing data of a study of T cell clonotyping in hematopoietic cell transplantation. Study information: Recipients' pretransplant samples followed cytoreduction. Study findings and constraints: At the given depth, recipient repertoires were over 95% de novo clonotypes.

About this clone itself: Its cognate antigen is unknown.

Assay: immunoSEQ multiplex PCR; the TCRdb copy retains only in-frame clones and omits some. The table has some 76,000 clones, around 96% seen once. Time point noted: recipient sample about 28 days before transplant, after cytoreduction. This CDR3 contains 13 residues. The J gene is TRBJ1-1, the V gene TRBV1; the table assigns TRBD1, which was not confirmed against the DNA. TRBV1 is tagged as a pseudogene. The source material was peripheral blood mononuclear cells, sampled before stem cell transplant. The clonotype comes from a woman in her forties or fifties with acute myeloid leukemia. Some clones in this sample may be carry-over from other donors' samples. As DNA, the CDR3 is TGCACCAGCAGCCGGGACAGCTACACTGAAGCTTTCTTT. Translation gives CTSSRDSYTEAFF.